This T cell receptor (beta chain) was documented in a study of T cells in Graves' hyperthyroidism and ophthalmopathy. The CDR3 regions of TCR beta were amplified from RNA transcripts. HTBI primers were employed in a first-round RT-PCR of the TCR CDR3. TCRdb re-analysed the multiplex PCR reads in MiXCR, keeping a single row per CDR3 protein. In the table there are just over 550,000 distinct CDR3 sequences, more than 45% of which are singletons. Source material: peripheral blood or thyroid tissue (not recorded which). The receptor comes from a young woman with Graves' hyperthyroidism.

The CDR3 region is CSVSWGQRNTGELFF. CDR3 bases: TGCAGCGTGTCCTGGGGACAGCGGAACACCGGGGAGCTGTTTTTT. The gene calls are TRBV29-1 and TRBJ2-2; TRBD1 matches 7 bases. The germline CDR1 and CDR2 sequences are SQVTM and ANQGSEA. This CDR3 has 15 amino acids. Trimming removed 6 bases from V and 1 base from J; junction bases left unmatched: 8.